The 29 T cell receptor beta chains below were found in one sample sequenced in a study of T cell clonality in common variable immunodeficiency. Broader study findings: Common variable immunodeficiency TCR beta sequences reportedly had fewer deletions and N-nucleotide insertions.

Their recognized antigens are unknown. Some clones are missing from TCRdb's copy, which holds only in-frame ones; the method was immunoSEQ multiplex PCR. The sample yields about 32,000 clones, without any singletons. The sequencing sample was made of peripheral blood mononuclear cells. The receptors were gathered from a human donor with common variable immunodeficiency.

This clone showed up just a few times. The part of the CDR3 DNA that was read is TGTGCCAGCAGCGGACAGTCCTACGAG. Translation: CASSGQSYE. The full-length CDR3 reads as CASSGQSYEQYF. The gene calls are TRBV11-3 and TRBJ2-7; D perhaps matches TRBD1 (6 bases). The CDR3 extends 3 residues past the end of the read, so its final part is completed from the germline J gene. CDR3 length equals 12 residues. Per the germline V gene, CDR1 is SGHNT and CDR2 is YENEEA. V lost 5 bases and J lost 1, with 6 bases in between.

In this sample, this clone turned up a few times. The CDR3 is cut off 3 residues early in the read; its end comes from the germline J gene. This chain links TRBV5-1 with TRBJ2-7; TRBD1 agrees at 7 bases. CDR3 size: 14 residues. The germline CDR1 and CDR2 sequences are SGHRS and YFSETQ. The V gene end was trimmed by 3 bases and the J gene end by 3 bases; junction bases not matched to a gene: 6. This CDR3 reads CASSYRGQNYEQYF. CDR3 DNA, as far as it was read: TGCGCCAGCAGCTACCGGGGACAGAACTACGAG. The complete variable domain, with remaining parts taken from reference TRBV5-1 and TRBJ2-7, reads KAGVTQTPRYLIKTRGQQVTLSCSPISGHRSVSWYQQTPGQGLQFLFEYFSETQRNKGNFPGRFSGRQFSNSRSEMNVSTLELGDSALYLCASSYRGQNYEQYFGPGTRLTVT.

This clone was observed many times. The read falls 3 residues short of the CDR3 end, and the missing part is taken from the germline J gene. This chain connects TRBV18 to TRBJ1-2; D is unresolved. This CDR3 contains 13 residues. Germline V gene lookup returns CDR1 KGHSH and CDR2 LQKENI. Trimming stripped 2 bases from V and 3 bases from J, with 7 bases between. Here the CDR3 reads CASSPEGDYGYTF. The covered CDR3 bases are TGTGCCAGCTCACCAGAGGGCGACTATGGC.

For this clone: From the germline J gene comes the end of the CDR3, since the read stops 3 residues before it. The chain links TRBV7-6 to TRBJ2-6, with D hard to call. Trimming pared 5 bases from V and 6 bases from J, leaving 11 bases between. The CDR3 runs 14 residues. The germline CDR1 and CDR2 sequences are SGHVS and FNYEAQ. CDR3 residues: CASSTTPLANVLTF. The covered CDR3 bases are TGTGCCAGCAGCACGACACCTCTGGCCAACGTC.

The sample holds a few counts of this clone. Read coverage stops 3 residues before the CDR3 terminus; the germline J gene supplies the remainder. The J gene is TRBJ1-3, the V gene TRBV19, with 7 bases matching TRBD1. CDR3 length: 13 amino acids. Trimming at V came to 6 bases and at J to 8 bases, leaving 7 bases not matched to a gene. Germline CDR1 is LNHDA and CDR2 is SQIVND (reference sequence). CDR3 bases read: TGTGCCAGTAGCAGGGACAGCCGCTACACC. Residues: CASSRDSRYT. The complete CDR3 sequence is CASSRDSRYTIYF. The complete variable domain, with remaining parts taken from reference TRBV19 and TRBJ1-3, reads DGGITQSPKYLFRKEGQNVTLSCEQNLNHDAMYWYRQDPGQGLRLIYYSQIVNDFQKGDIAEGYSVSREKKESFPLTVTSAQKNPTAFYLCASSRDSRYTIYFGEGSWLTVV.

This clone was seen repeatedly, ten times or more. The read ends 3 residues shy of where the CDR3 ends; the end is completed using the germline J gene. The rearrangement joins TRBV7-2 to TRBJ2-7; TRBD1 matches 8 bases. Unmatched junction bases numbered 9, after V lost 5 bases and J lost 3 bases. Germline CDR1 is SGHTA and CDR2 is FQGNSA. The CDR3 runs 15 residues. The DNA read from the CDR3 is TGTGCCAGCAGCCCGCAGGGGGCGAACATCTACGAG. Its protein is CASSPQGANIYE. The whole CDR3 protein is CASSPQGANIYEQYF.

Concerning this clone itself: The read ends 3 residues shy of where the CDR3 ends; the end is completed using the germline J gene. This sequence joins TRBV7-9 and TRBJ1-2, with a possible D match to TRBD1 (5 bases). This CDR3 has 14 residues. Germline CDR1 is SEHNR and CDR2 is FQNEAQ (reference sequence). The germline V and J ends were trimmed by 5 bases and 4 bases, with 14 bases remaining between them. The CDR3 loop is CASSPGGWVYGYTF. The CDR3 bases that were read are TGTGCCAGCAGCCCGGGGGGATGGGTCTATGGC. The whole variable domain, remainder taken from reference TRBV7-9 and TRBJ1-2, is DTGVSQNPRHKITKRGQNVTFRCDPISEHNRLYWYRQTLGQGPEFLTYFQNEAQLEKSRLLSDRFSAERPKGSFSTLEIQRTEQGDSAMYLCASSPGGWVYGYTFGSGTRLTVV.

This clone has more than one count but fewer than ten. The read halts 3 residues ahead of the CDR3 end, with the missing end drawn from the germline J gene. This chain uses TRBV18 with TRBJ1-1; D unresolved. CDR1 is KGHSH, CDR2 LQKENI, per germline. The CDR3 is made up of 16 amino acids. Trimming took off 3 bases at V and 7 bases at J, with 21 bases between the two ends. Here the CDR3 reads CASSPYSTGQKYEAFF. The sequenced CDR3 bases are TGTGCCAGCTCACCCTACTCAACTGGGCAGAAGTATGAA.

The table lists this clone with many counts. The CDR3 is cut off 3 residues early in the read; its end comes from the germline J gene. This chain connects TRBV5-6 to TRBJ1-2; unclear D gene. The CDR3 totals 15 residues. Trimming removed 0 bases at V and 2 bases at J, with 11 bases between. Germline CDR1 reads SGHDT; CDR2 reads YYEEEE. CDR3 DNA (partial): TGTGCCAGCAGCTTGGTTTCGGGGTACAACTATGGC. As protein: CASSLVSGYNYG. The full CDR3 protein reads CASSLVSGYNYGYTF.

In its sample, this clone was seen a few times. Incomplete CDR3 DNA: TGTGCCAGCAGCTTAGCGCTAATTGACGAG. Protein sequence: CASSLALIDE. The entire CDR3 sequence reads CASSLALIDEQYF. The chain joins TRBV7-2 to TRBJ2-7; D is uncertain. The observed sequence ends 3 residues before the CDR3 terminus, with the missing tail filled in from the germline J gene. The V gene's germline CDR1 is SGHTA and CDR2 FQGNSA. Trimming removed 0 bases at V and 5 bases at J, with 8 bases between. The CDR3 length is 13 residues.

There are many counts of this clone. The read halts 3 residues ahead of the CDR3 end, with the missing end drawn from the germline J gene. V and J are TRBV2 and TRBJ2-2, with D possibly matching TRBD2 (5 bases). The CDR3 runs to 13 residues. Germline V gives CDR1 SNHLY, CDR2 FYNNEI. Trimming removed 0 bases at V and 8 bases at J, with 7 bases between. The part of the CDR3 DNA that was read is TGTGCCAGCAGTGAAGCAGCGGTGGGGGAG. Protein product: CASSEAAVGE. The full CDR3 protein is CASSEAAVGELFF.

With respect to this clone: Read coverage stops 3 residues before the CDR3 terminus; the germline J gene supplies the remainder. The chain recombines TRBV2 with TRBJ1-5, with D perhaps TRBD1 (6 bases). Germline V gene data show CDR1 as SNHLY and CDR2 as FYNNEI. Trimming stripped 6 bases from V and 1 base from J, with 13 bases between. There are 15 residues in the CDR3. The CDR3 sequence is CASREQGVSNQPQHF. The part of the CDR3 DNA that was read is TGTGCCAGCAGGGAACAGGGCGTCAGCAATCAGCCC.

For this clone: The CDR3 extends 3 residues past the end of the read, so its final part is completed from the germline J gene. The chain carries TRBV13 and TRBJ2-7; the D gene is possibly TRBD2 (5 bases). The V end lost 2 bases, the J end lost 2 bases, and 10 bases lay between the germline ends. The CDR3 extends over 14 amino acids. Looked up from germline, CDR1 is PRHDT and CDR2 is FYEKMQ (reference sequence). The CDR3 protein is CASSLRTYTYEQYF. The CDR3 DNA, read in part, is TGTGCCAGCAGCTTAAGGACTTATACCTACGAG.

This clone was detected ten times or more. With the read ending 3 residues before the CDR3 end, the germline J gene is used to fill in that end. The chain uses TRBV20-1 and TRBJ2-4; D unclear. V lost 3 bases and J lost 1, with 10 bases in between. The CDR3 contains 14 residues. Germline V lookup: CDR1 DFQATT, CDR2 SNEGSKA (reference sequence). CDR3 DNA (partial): TGCAGTGCTAGTTATTCCGGGGCCAAAAACATT. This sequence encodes CSASYSGAKNI. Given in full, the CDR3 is CSASYSGAKNIQYF.

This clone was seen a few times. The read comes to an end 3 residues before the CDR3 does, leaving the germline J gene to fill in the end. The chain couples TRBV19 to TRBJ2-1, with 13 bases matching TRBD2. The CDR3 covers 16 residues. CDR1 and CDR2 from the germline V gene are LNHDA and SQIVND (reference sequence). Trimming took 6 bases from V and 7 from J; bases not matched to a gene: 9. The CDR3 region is CASRLLAGGSLNEQFF. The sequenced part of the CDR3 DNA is TGTGCCAGTAGGCTACTAGCGGGGGGGAGCTTAAATGAG.

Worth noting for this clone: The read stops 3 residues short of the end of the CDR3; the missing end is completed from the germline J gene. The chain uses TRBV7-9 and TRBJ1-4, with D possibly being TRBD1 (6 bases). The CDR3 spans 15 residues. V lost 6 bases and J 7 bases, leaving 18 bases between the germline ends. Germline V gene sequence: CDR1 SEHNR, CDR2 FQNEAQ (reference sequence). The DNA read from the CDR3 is TGTGCCAGCAGTGGTATGGGGGCCGGCGGTGAAAAA. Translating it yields CASSGMGAGGEK. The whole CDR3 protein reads CASSGMGAGGEKLFF.

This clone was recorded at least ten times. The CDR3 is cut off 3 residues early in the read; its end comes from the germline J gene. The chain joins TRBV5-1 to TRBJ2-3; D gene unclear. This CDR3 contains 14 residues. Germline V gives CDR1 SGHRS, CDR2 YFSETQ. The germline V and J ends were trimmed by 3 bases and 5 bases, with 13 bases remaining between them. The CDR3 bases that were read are TGCGCCAGCAGCTCGCTTCACGTAGAAGATACG. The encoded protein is CASSSLHVEDT. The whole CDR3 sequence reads CASSSLHVEDTQYF.

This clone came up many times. CDR3 DNA (partial): TGTGCCACCTCCCCTCACGAACCGGGACTAGGAAGAAATGAG. Translation gives CATSPHEPGLGRNE. The whole CDR3 region reads CATSPHEPGLGRNEQFF. This chain connects TRBV7-3 to TRBJ2-1; 8 bases map to TRBD2. The read terminates 3 residues before the CDR3 end, so the remaining end is supplied by the germline J gene. After removal of 10 bases from V and 7 bases from J, the junction contained 21 bases not matched to a gene. The length of the CDR3 is 17 residues. Germline V CDR1 and CDR2: SGHTA, FQGTGA.

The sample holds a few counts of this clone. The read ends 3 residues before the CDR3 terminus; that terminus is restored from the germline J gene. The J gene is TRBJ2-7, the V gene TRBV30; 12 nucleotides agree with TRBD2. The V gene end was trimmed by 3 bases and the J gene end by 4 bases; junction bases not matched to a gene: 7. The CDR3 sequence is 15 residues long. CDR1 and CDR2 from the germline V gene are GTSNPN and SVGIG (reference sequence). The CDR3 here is CAWRPATSGGYEQYF. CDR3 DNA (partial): TGTGCCTGGAGGCCCGCGACTAGCGGGGGATACGAG. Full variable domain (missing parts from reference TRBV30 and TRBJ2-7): SQTIHQWPATLVQPVGSPLSLECTVEGTSNPNLYWYRQAAGRGLQLLFYSVGIGQISSEVPQNLSASRPQDRQFILSSKKLLLSDSGFYLCAWRPATSGGYEQYFGPGTRLTVT.

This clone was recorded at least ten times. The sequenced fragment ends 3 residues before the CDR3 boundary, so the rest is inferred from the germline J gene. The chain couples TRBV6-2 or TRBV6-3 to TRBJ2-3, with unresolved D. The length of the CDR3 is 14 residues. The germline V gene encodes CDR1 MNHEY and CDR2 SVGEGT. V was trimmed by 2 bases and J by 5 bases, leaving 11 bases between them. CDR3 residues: CASSYLQKQDTQYF. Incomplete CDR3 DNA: TGTGCCAGCAGTTACCTCCAGAAACAAGATACG.

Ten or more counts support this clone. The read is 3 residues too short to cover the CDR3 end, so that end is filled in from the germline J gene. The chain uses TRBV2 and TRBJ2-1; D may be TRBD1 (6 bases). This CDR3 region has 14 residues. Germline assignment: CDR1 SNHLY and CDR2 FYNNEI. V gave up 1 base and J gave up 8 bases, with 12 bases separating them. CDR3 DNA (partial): TGTGCCAGCAGTGAAGGAGATCAGGGGCATGAG. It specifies CASSEGDQGHE. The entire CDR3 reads CASSEGDQGHEQFF.

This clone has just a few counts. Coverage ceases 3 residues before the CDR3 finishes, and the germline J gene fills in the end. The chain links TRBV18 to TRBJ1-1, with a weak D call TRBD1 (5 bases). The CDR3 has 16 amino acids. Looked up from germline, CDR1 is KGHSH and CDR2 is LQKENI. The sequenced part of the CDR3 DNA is TGTGCCAGCTCACTCACCCCCCAGGCACGGGGGACCGAA. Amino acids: CASSLTPQARGTE. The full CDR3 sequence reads CASSLTPQARGTEAFF.

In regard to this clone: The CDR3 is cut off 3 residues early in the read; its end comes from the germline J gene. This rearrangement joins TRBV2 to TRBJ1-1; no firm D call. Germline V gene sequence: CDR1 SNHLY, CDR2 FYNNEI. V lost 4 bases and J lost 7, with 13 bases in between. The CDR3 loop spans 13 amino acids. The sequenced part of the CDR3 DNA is TGTGCCAGCAGTGGCCGTTGGGCTGTTGAA. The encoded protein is CASSGRWAVE. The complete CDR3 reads CASSGRWAVEAFF.

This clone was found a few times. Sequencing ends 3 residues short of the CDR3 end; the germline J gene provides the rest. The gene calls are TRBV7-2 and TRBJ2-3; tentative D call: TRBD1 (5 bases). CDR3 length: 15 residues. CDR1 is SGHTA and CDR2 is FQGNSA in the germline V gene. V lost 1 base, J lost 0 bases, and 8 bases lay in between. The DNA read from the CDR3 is TGTGCCAGCAGCTTAGGGAGACAGAGCACAGATACG. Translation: CASSLGRQSTDT. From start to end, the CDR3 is CASSLGRQSTDTQYF.

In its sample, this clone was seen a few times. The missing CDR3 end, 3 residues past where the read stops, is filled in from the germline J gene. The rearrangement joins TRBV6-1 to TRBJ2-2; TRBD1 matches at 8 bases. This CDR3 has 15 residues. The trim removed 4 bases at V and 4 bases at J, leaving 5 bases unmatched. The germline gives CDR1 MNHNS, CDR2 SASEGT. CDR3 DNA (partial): TGTGCCAGCAGTGGTCAGGGGGCAAGCACCGGGGAG. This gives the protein CASSGQGASTGE. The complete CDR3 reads CASSGQGASTGELFF.

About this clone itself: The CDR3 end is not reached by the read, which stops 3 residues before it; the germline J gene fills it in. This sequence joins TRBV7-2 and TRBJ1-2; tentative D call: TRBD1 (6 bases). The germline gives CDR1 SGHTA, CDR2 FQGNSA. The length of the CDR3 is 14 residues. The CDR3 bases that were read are TGTGCCAGCAGCTTATATCCCAGGGGAGAAGGC. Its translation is CASSLYPRGEG. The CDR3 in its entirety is CASSLYPRGEGYTF.

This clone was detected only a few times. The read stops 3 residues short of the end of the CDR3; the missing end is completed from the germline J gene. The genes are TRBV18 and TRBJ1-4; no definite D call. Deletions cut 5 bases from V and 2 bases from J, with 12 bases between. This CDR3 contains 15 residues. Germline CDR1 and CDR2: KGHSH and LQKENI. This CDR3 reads CASSSTRTTNEKLFF. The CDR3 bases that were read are TGTGCCAGCTCATCCACACGAACGACTAATGAAAAA.

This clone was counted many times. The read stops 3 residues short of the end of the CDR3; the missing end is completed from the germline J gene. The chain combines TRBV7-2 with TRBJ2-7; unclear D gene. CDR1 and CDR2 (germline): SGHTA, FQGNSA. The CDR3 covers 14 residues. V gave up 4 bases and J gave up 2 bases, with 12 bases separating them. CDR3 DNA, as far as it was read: TGTGCCAGCAGCTCACGAAGGGTACCCTACGAG. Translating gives CASSSRRVPYE. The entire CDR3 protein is CASSSRRVPYEQYF.

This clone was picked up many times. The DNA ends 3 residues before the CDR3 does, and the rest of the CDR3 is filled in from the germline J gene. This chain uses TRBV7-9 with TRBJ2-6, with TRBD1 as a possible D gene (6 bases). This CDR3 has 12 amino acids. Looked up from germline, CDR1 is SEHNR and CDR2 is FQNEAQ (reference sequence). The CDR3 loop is CASSLEGQLLTF. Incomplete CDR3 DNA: TGTGCCAGCAGCTTAGAAGGACAGCTC. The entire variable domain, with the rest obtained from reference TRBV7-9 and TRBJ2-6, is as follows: DTGVSQNPRHKITKRGQNVTFRCDPISEHNRLYWYRQTLGQGPEFLTYFQNEAQLEKSRLLSDRFSAERPKGSFSTLEIQRTEQGDSAMYLCASSLEGQLLTFGAGSRLTVL.